What follows describes a single TCR beta chain. Its cognate antigen has yet to be identified. No per-base quality is available; no much larger clone lies one base away. The entry originates in a study of T cell changes during pregnancy in multiple sclerosis (dated by TCRdb to about 2019). Background on the whole study: The study examined how the T cell repertoire changed over the course of pregnancy in women with multiple sclerosis.

Library prep was done by the immunoSEQ multiplex PCR assay. Drawn from immuneACCESS, this table holds only the in-frame rearrangements with V and J called that TCRdb kept. Clones are partly lost; checked studies trace under half to an unresolved V gene and leave the rest unexplained. The sample records about 50,000 clones, 92% of which are singletons. The ten largest make up roughly 0.6% of the sample. V and J are trimmed by 1 base and 4 bases, and the gene matches miss 6 bases of the junction. The germline V gene (reference sequence) sets CDR1 to LNHDA and CDR2 to SQIVND. The CDR3 holds 17 amino acids from the cysteine to the phenylalanine. Kept here is only the CDR3 DNA, which spans 51 bases and is read in frame from base 1.

This clonotype was obtained from a female donor in good health, enrolled as a control in a pregnancy study. The chain couples TRBV19 to TRBJ2-5; the junction holds 13 bases that match TRBD2. This sample comprised CD4+ T cells from peripheral blood mononuclear cells, obtained after pregnancy. CDR3 region: CASSIGTSGGPGETQYF. The DNA sequence is as follows: TGTGCCAGTAGTATAGGGACTAGCGGGGGACCGGGAGAGACCCAGTACTTC.